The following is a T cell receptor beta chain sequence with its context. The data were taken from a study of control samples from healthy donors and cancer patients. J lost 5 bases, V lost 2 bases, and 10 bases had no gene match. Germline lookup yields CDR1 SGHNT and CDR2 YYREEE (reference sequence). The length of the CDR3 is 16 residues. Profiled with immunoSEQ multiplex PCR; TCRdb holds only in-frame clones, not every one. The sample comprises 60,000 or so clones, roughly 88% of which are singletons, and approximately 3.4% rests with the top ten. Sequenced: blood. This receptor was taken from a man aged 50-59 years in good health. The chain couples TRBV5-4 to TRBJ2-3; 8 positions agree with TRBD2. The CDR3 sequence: CASSFLGAGEVDTQYF. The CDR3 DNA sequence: TGTGCCAGCAGCTTTTTAGGAGCGGGAGAAGTAGATACGCAGTATTTT.